A single sample gave rise to the 4 T cell receptor beta chains below, sequenced in a study of graft-versus-host responses after intestinal transplantation. The protocol was immunoSEQ multiplex PCR, while the TCRdb copy is restricted to in-frame clones and leaves out a portion. The sample lists 10,000 to 15,000 clones, about 88% occurring once. The sequencing used PBMCs, collected approximately 310 days after intestinal transplant. These receptor sequences come from a human patient who received an intestinal transplant, so some T cells may come from the graft donor.

V gene TRBV21-1 combines with J gene TRBJ2-7; TRBD1 is the table's D call, not checked against the DNA. TRBV21-1 is assigned pseudogene status. The CDR3 is made up of 15 amino acids. DNA of the CDR3: TGTGCCAGCAGCAGTACAGTGACGAGAGTCTACGAGCAGTACTTC. Protein: CASSSTVTRVYEQYF.

The chain recombines TRBV13 with TRBJ1-1, with TRBD1 matching over 7 bases. Germline V CDR1 and CDR2: PRHDT, FYEKMQ (reference sequence). The length of the CDR3 is 14 residues. The V and J ends lost 3 bases and 11 bases, in that order; junction bases with no gene match: 12. The CDR3, as DNA: TGTGCCAGCAGCTTTGAGGGGGCGAGCGCGCGCGCTTTCTTT. This translates into CASSFEGASARAFF.

The V call is TRBV4-1, the J call TRBJ1-5; D is uncertain. V lost 3 bases to trimming and J lost 1 base, with 4 bases between them. The germline gives CDR1 MGHRA, CDR2 YSYEKL. The CDR3 is made up of 13 amino acids. The CDR3 DNA reads TGCGCCAGCAGCCACAAGAGCAATCAGCCCCAGCATTTT. It yields the protein CASSHKSNQPQHF.

This chain links TRBV18 with TRBJ1-2; D remains ambiguous. This CDR3 region has 14 residues. Looked up from germline, CDR1 is KGHSH and CDR2 is LQKENI. Trimming took 2 bases from V and 2 from J, leaving 9 bases between them. The CDR3 region has the DNA TGTGCCAGCTCACCAACGCAGCCCAACTATGGCTACACCTTC. This encodes CASSPTQPNYGYTF.